One sample yielded the 14 T cell receptor beta chains listed below, sequenced in a study of regulatory T cells in long-lasting Graves disease. Time point given: newly diagnosed GD, antithyroid drugs for less than 3 months. Generation of the TCR library employed RNA extracted from PBMCs. Through Arm-PCR of CDR3 regions and iRepertoire HTBI primers, TCR beta libraries were built. In TCRdb, the multiplex PCR reads were re-called with MiXCR into one record per CDR3 protein. Among 600,000 to 650,000 distinct CDR3 sequences listed, roughly 15% were seen once. The sample was also reused in another study, on T cells in Graves' hyperthyroidism and ophthalmopathy.

The material sequenced was peripheral blood mononuclear cells (PBMCs), taken at new diagnosis, from a patient treated with antithyroid drugs. All receptors derive from a woman aged 25 to 39 with Graves disease.

A few counts support this clonotype. V usage is TRBV12-3 or TRBV12-4 and J usage is TRBJ2-3; 7 bases align to TRBD2. The CDR3 is 21 amino acids. The V segment lost 7 bases and the J segment 3 bases; nucleotides outside the gene matches: 28. CDR3 in DNA: TGTGCCAGCACCCGACACTTTTTTTTTCGAACTGGGGCGGGAGTAACAGATACGCAGTATTTT. Translation: CASTRHFFFRTGAGVTDTQYF.

The chain links TRBV5-4 to TRBJ2-3; D might be TRBD1 or TRBD2, each matching 6 bases. This CDR3 is built from 16 residues. V shed 4 bases and J shed 2 bases, with 17 bases lying between them. Looked up from germline, CDR1 is SGHNT and CDR2 is YYREEE (reference sequence). CDR3 nucleotide sequence: TGTGCCAGCAGCCCCACCCGGGGGCGGCCCACAGATACGCAGTATTTT. Its translation: CASSPTRGRPTDTQYF.

This clonotype has only a few counts. The chain links TRBV19 to TRBJ2-4, with D possibly matching TRBD1 (5 bases). The V end lost 5 bases, the J end lost 0 bases, and 11 bases lay between the germline ends. This CDR3 has 15 amino acids. In germline, CDR1 is LNHDA, CDR2 SQIVND (reference sequence). CDR3 amino acids: CASSGRQLAKNIQYF. The CDR3, as DNA: TGTGCCAGTAGTGGGCGACAGCTAGCCAAAAACATTCAGTACTTC. Combining the CDR3 with reference TRBV19 and TRBJ2-4 gives the whole variable domain DGGITQSPKYLFRKEGQNVTLSCEQNLNHDAMYWYRQDPGQGLRLIYYSQIVNDFQKGDIAEGYSVSREKKESFPLTVTSAQKNPTAFYLCASSGRQLAKNIQYFGAGTRLSVL.

There are many counts of this clonotype. This sequence joins TRBV27 and TRBJ1-1; D remains unclear. The CDR3 contains 15 residues. The germline gives CDR1 MNHEY, CDR2 SMNVEV (reference sequence). The V gene lost 4 bases and the J gene lost 0 bases, with 12 bases spanning the gap. The CDR3 loop is CASSSLTALNTEAFF. DNA of the CDR3: TGTGCCAGCAGTTCCCTGACGGCCCTGAACACTGAAGCTTTCTTT.

This clonotype was seen a single time. The rearrangement links TRBV7-2 to TRBJ1-3; tentative D call: TRBD1 (6 bases). The germline CDR1 and CDR2 sequences are SGHTA and FQGNSA. The CDR3 is 14 amino acids. V was clipped by 3 bases and J by 7 bases, with 13 bases between them. The CDR3 coding sequence is TGTGCCAGCAGCTTGGGGGGCAAGTATAACACCATATATTTT. This codes for CASSLGGKYNTIYF.

This clonotype was seen a handful of times. The rearrangement joins TRBV20-1 to TRBJ1-6; D perhaps matches TRBD1 (6 bases). The V gene's germline CDR1 is DFQATT and CDR2 SNEGSKA (reference sequence). The CDR3 runs 14 residues. V was cut by 2 bases and J by 10 bases, with 15 bases left in between. The CDR3 bases are TGCAGTGCTAGAAGGGGGGAGGGTGGGTCACCCCTCCACTTT. Residues: CSARRGEGGSPLHF.

The chain uses TRBV20-1 and TRBJ2-1; no clear D gene. This CDR3 contains 8 residues. Germline CDR1 is DFQATT and CDR2 is SNEGSKA (reference sequence). The DNA for the CDR3 is TGCAGCGTCACTGAGCAGTTCTTC. Amino acids: CSVTEQFF.

The V and J genes are TRBV29-1 and TRBJ2-1; the D gene is possibly TRBD1 (7 bases). The germline V gene has CDR1 SQVTM and CDR2 ANQGSEA. The V end lost 7 bases, the J end lost 5 bases, and 21 bases lay between the germline ends. The CDR3 is 15 amino acids. CDR3 DNA: TGCAGCGCCACCAGAGGAGGGACAGCCAACAATGAGCAGTTCTTC. Translation: CSATRGGTANNEQFF.

Many counts were recorded for this clonotype. The V gene is TRBV24-1, the J gene TRBJ1-5; D remains ambiguous. Germline V gene sequence: CDR1 KGHDR, CDR2 SFDVKD. V dropped 4 bases and J dropped 5 bases, with 17 bases sitting between them. This CDR3 has 16 amino acids. CDR3 protein: CATSDPAQDGYQPQHF. The DNA for the CDR3 is TGTGCCACCAGTGACCCCGCCCAGGACGGATATCAGCCCCAGCATTTT.

The chain combines TRBV6-2 or TRBV6-3 with TRBJ1-2; 9 bases agree with TRBD1. Germline V gene data show CDR1 as MNHEY and CDR2 as SVGEGT. With 6 bases clipped from V and 4 bases from J, the junction kept 12 bases outside the gene matches. The CDR3 has 16 amino acids. The CDR3 DNA reads as TGTGCCAGCAGGACCACCGGGACAGGGAGGTCCTATGGCTACACCTTC. Its translation is CASRTTGTGRSYGYTF.

With respect to this clonotype: This may arise from a read error, as a much more abundant clone is one base away. The chain recombines TRBV6-2 or TRBV6-3 with TRBJ2-2; 11 nucleotides line up with TRBD1. V gave up 6 bases and J gave up 6 bases; unmatched junction bases: 6. The CDR3 extends over 15 amino acids. Per the germline V gene, CDR1 is MNHEY and CDR2 is SVGEGT. This CDR3 is CASRYGTGGSGELFF. CDR3 in DNA: TGTGCCAGCAGGTACGGGACAGGGGGATCCGGGGAGCTGTTTTTT.

This clonotype came up many times. The chain has TRBV11-3 and TRBJ2-3; 14 bases agree with TRBD2. The length of the CDR3 is 16 residues. From germline, CDR1 is SGHNT and CDR2 YENEEA. The V and J ends lost 6 bases and 4 bases, in that order; junction bases with no gene match: 6. The CDR3 nucleotides read TGTGCCAGCAGTCAGGGACTAGCGGGAGTTGCAGATACGCAGTATTTT. Its protein product is CASSQGLAGVADTQYF.

Turning to this clonotype: Compared with germline, one end of the junction differs, possibly owing to a read error. The rearrangement uses TRBV7-2 and TRBJ2-2; perhaps TRBD2 as D (6 bases). The germline CDR1 and CDR2 sequences are SGHTA and FQGNSA. The CDR3 spans 15 residues. The CDR3 protein is CASSFPDRFAGGLFF. CDR3 in DNA: TGTGCCAGCAGCTTCCCCGATAGATTTGCCGGGGGGCTGTTTTTT.

CDR3 protein: CASSYLAGQSGELFF. CDR3 nucleotides: TGCGCCAGCAGCTACCTAGCGGGGCAAAGCGGGGAGCTGTTTTTT. The chain is built from TRBV5-1 and TRBJ2-2; TRBD2 matches 9 bases. Unmatched junction bases numbered 7, after V lost 3 bases and J lost 7 bases. This CDR3 is 15 amino acids long. Germline CDR1 SGHRS, CDR2 YFSETQ.